This T cell receptor (beta chain) stems from a study of blood T cells in healthy people across ages. Study results and caveats: Among long-lived donors, naive CD4+ cells were more numerous and diversity higher than in aged donors.

A second roughly 6 to 11 cycle PCR used barcoded and J-beta primers. Every cDNA molecule carried a tag from a template-switch adaptor bearing 12 random nucleotides. TCRdb recomputed calls from the 5' RACE reads with MiXCR, one row per CDR3 protein. In the table there are 1,300,000 or so distinct CDR3 sequences, 59% of which are singletons. The CDR3 covers 17 residues. Trimming at V came to 3 bases and at J to 4 bases, leaving 15 bases not matched to a gene. Germline-derived CDR1 and CDR2 are DFQATT and SNEGSKA (reference sequence). Comment on this clonotype: Its antigen is undetermined.

This chain connects TRBV20-1 to TRBJ2-1; 7 bases map to TRBD2. Sample: blood. This sequence was found in a man between 18 and 29 years old in good health. DNA for the CDR3: TGCAGTGCTAGCGGTCCCCCTGCTAGCGGAGATTACAATGAGCAGTTCTTC. It translates to CSASGPPASGDYNEQFF.